Below are 2 T cell receptor beta chains sequenced from a single sample in a study of T cell responses to AZD1222 COVID-19 vaccine (dated by TCRdb to about 2021). Libraries were built with the immunoSEQ multiplex PCR assay. The source is immuneACCESS, and TCRdb retained only in-frame sequences with V and J called. Part of the clones is not carried over; for the studies checked, unresolved V genes explain less than half of this, and the remainder is unexplained. The sample yields over 100,000 clones; roughly nine tenths were counted once. Over 4% of the sample is in the top ten clones. Per the publication, the time point label means: baseline before first vaccination. The source was peripheral blood, collected on day 0 of AZD1222 vaccination. These receptors were taken from an adult in good health.

This chain uses TRBV28 with TRBJ1-2; tentative D call: TRBD1 (6 bases). From germline, CDR1 is MDHEN and CDR2 SYDVKM. V was shortened by 5 bases and J by 8 bases, with 9 bases between the two germline ends. The CDR3 spans 11 residues. CDR3: CASSPQGGYTF. CDR3 nucleotide sequence: TGTGCCAGCAGTCCCCAGGGGGGCTACACCTTC.

The chain uses TRBV18 and TRBJ1-5; 7 nucleotides line up with TRBD1. CDR1 and CDR2 (germline): KGHSH, LQKENI. The length of the CDR3 is 13 residues. V gave up 5 bases and J gave up 5 bases; unmatched junction bases: 3. CDR3 nucleotides: TGTGCCAGCTCAATCGACAGGGATCAGCCCCAGCATTTT. Amino acid sequence: CASSIDRDQPQHF.